The 18 T cell receptor beta chains below were found in one sample sequenced in a study of human T cells and chemical hapten exposure. TCRdb reprocessed the RACE reads via MiXCR and lists one record per CDR3 protein. This sample yields 300,000 to 400,000 distinct CDR3 sequences, of which 5.1% are seen a single time; roughly 2.6% belongs to the top ten. Time point indicated: pre-sensitization, week 0. The treatment denotes: therapeutic diphenylcyclopropenone sensitization with weekly scalp DPC. Sample: whole blood, taken in connection with sensitization to the hapten diphenylcyclopropenone (DPC). These receptors came from a woman between 50 and 59 years old with alopecia areata. Some clones in this sample may be carry-over from other donors' samples.

The chain has TRBV4-3 and TRBJ1-1; 8 bases are a match to TRBD1. The CDR3 is 15 residues long. J gave up 7 bases and V 1 base, and 8 bases lay outside the gene matches. CDR1 is LGHNA and CDR2 is YSLEER in the germline V gene. For the CDR3, the DNA is TGCGCCAGCAGCCAAGTATACGGACAGGGCCTTGAAGCTTTCTTT. Translated: CASSQVYGQGLEAFF.

J is TRBJ2-1 and V is TRBV6-2 or TRBV6-3, with 9 bases identical to TRBD2. This CDR3 comprises 18 residues. Germline CDR1 and CDR2: MNHEY and SVGEGT. Trimming took 8 bases from V and 3 from J; bases not matched to a gene: 17. Written as DNA, the CDR3 is TGTGCCAGCGTCCTGCTTCCTAGCGGGACGGGGATCTACAATGAGCAGTTCTTC. It translates to CASVLLPSGTGIYNEQFF.

The genes are TRBV10-3 and TRBJ2-7; the match to TRBD2 covers 7 bases. The junction had 4 bases not matched to a gene; V was cut back by 3 bases and J by 2 bases. CDR1 and CDR2 from the germline V gene are ENHRY and SYGVKD. This CDR3 has 14 residues. The CDR3: CAISEESGTYEQYF. The DNA of the CDR3 is TGTGCCATCAGTGAAGAAAGCGGGACCTACGAGCAGTACTTC.

The CDR3 region is CASSSILPEQYF. As DNA, the CDR3 is TGTGCCAGCAGTTCCATCCTGCCCGAGCAGTACTTC. V and J are TRBV28 and TRBJ2-7; D is unresolved. Germline-derived CDR1 and CDR2 are MDHEN and SYDVKM. The CDR3 totals 12 residues. The germline V and J ends were trimmed by 4 bases and 6 bases, with 10 bases remaining between them.

The rearrangement uses TRBV5-6 and TRBJ2-7, with D unclear. The CDR3 spans 13 residues. With 4 bases removed from V and 2 bases from J, the gap between germline ends came to 10 bases. Germline CDR1 SGHDT, CDR2 YYEEEE. CDR3 amino acids: CASSRPAAYEQYF. DNA of the CDR3: TGTGCCAGCAGCCGGCCCGCGGCCTACGAGCAGTACTTC.

This clonotype came up a few times. The chain couples TRBV2 to TRBJ1-4, with D possibly matching TRBD1 (6 bases). Trimming removed 0 bases from V and 8 bases from J, with 13 bases in between. This CDR3 has 15 residues. Per germline, CDR1 SNHLY and CDR2 FYNNEI. CDR3 amino acids: CASSEAPSQGEKLFF. As DNA, the CDR3 is TGTGCCAGCAGTGAAGCGCCCAGCCAGGGGGAAAAACTGTTTTTT.

This clonotype was seen at least ten times. This sequence joins TRBV18 and TRBJ2-5; the match to TRBD1 covers 9 bases. Germline CDR1 is KGHSH and CDR2 is LQKENI. J gave up 4 bases and V 3 bases, and 3 bases lay outside the gene matches. The CDR3 extends over 14 amino acids. This CDR3 reads CASSPLDRGETQYF. Written as DNA, the CDR3 is TGTGCCAGCTCACCCTTGGACAGGGGAGAGACCCAGTACTTC.

This clonotype was observed a handful of times. The V and J genes are TRBV6-6 and TRBJ1-1; no clear D gene. The V gene lost 5 bases and the J gene lost 3 bases, with 16 bases spanning the gap. The germline V gene encodes CDR1 MNHNY and CDR2 SVGAGI (reference sequence). This CDR3 region has 15 residues. The CDR3 loop reads CASSDRDLGDTEAFF. Here the CDR3 DNA reads TGTGCCAGCAGTGACCGGGATCTAGGTGACACTGAAGCTTTCTTT.

The gene calls are TRBV7-6 and TRBJ1-4; D unresolved. The CDR3 consists of 17 residues. CDR1 and CDR2 (germline): SGHVS, FNYEAQ. Trimming cost V 1 base and J 0 bases, with 12 bases left between them. The CDR3 coding sequence is TGTGCCAGCAGCTTAGATACTGAGGACTCAACTAATGAAAAACTGTTTTTT. Its translation: CASSLDTEDSTNEKLFF.

Many counts were recorded for this clonotype. The genes are TRBV29-1 and TRBJ2-3; TRBD1 or TRBD2 may be the D gene (5 bases each). Trimming took 2 bases from V and 7 from J, leaving 22 bases between them. Germline CDR1 reads SQVTM; CDR2 reads ANQGSEA. There are 16 residues in the CDR3. This CDR3 reads CSVEFLGEYARNTQYF. CDR3 nucleotide sequence: TGCAGCGTTGAATTTCTGGGGGAGTATGCGCGGAATACGCAGTATTTT.

This clonotype was counted at least ten times. The chain uses TRBV9 and TRBJ2-7, with 8 bases lining up with TRBD1. Germline assignment: CDR1 SGDLS and CDR2 YYNGEE. The CDR3 length is 12 residues. With V trimmed by 3 bases and J by 7 bases, 3 bases remained unmatched. The CDR3 loop reads CASSGRGREQYF. DNA for the CDR3: TGTGCCAGCAGCGGCAGGGGGCGAGAGCAGTACTTC.

This CDR3 is CSAPGQVWDTQYF. The CDR3 bases are TGCAGTGCTCCGGGACAGGTCTGGGATACGCAGTATTTT. The rearrangement uses TRBV20-1 and TRBJ2-3, with 8 bases that match TRBD1. Trimming took 5 bases from V and 6 from J; bases not matched to a gene: 7. The CDR3 is 13 amino acids. CDR1 DFQATT and CDR2 SNEGSKA come from the germline V gene (reference sequence).

This clonotype was found many times. The V call is TRBV18, the J call TRBJ2-1, with D hard to call. Between the trimmed V and J ends, which lost 6 bases and 4 bases, there was a span of 10 bases. Germline CDR1 KGHSH, CDR2 LQKENI. The CDR3 covers 13 residues. The CDR3 loop is CASSSQSYNEQFF. The CDR3 coding sequence is TGTGCCAGCTCCAGTCAGTCTTACAATGAGCAGTTCTTC.

This clonotype was seen a few times. This rearrangement joins TRBV27 to TRBJ2-7; a possible D gene is TRBD1 (6 bases). Trimming left V 5 bases short and J 6 bases short, with 11 bases between. This CDR3 is built from 12 residues. Germline loops: CDR1 MNHEY, CDR2 SMNVEV (reference sequence). The CDR3 nucleotides are TGTGCCAGCAGTACCTCAGGGGCCGAGCAGTACTTC. Encoded protein: CASSTSGAEQYF.

This clonotype has at least ten counts. This chain joins TRBV10-3 and TRBJ2-3; 13 nucleotides line up with TRBD2. Germline V gene data show CDR1 as ENHRY and CDR2 as SYGVKD. The CDR3 extends over 16 amino acids. Trimming removed 11 bases from V and 0 bases from J; junction bases left unmatched: 8. CDR3 in DNA: TGTGCCGTTACGACTAGCGGGGGGTCCAGCACAGATACGCAGTATTTT. Translation: CAVTTSGGSSTDTQYF.

There are many counts of this clonotype. The rearrangement uses TRBV12-3 or TRBV12-4 and TRBJ2-3, with 8 bases matching TRBD2. The CDR3 extends over 16 amino acids. J gave up 2 bases and V 2 bases, and 6 bases lay outside the gene matches. The CDR3 here is CASSLTGGATTDTQYF. The CDR3 DNA reads as TGTGCCAGCAGTTTAACCGGGGGGGCTACCACAGATACGCAGTATTTT.

The chain is built from TRBV6-1 and TRBJ1-5; D not resolved. CDR1 and CDR2 from the germline V gene are MNHNS and SASEGT. Trimming left V 0 bases short and J 7 bases short, with 16 bases between. CDR3 length equals 16 residues. CDR3: CASSEAVAGGEQPQHF. CDR3 bases: TGTGCCAGCAGTGAAGCAGTCGCAGGTGGGGAACAGCCCCAGCATTTT.

The genes are TRBV24-1 and TRBJ2-3; D unresolved. V was pared by 4 bases and J by 5 bases, with 9 bases between. Germline V CDR1 and CDR2: KGHDR, SFDVKD. The CDR3 length is 13 residues. The CDR3 sequence is CATSDAAEDTQYF. The DNA for the CDR3 is TGTGCCACCAGTGACGCTGCGGAAGATACGCAGTATTTT.